This T cell receptor (beta chain) originates from a study of technical replicates of blood from several donors (dated by TCRdb to the late 2010s). Trimming at the junction amounts to 5 bases on V and 0 bases on J, and the germline ends lie 16 bases apart. The germline V gene gives CDR1 as MGHRA and CDR2 as YSYEKL. Counted from cysteine to phenylalanine, this CDR3 has 16 amino acids. Only CDR3 DNA is held: 48 bases, read in frame from base 1. Libraries were made using the immunoSEQ multiplex PCR assay. The table was pulled from immuneACCESS by TCRdb, which kept in-frame rearrangements only. Such tables lose some clones; where checked, under half of the loss comes from unresolved V genes, and the rest has no known cause. In all, the sample holds about 100,000 clones, and more than 85% of those were seen once. Of the sample, 0.3% to 0.35% is held by the ten largest clones. Concerning this clone itself: Its specific antigen is unknown. No base quality information exists; no much larger clone differs at one position.

This receptor was identified in a human donor in good health. The chain links TRBV4-1 with TRBJ1-2; the D gene identity is not certain. The source material was T cells isolated from PBMCs. The CDR3 sequence is CASSTHLQRPNYGYTF. The sequenced DNA: TGCGCCAGCAGCACTCATCTACAGAGACCTAACTATGGCTACACCTTC.